This TCR beta chain appears in the sequencing data of a study of response to subunit inactivated influenza vaccine. Study-level points and caveats: It was suggested by the authors that few new T cells are recruited by each seasonal influenza vaccination.

In its sample, this clonotype was seen many times. Its antigen is as yet unknown. V gave up 4 bases and J gave up 0 bases, with 9 bases separating them. Germline CDR1 reads LGHNA; CDR2 reads YSLEER. The CDR3 loop spans 15 amino acids. Each CDR3 protein gets one entry after TCRdb re-called the RT-PCR reads with MiXCR. The sample shows roughly 650,000 distinct CDR3 sequences, 15% to 18% of them seen only once. This sample comprised PBMCs from blood, obtained 11 to 12 days after vaccination. This sequence originates from a man between 50 and 59 years old who received an inactivated influenza vaccine. This sequence joins TRBV4-3 and TRBJ1-4; no firm D call. Here the CDR3 reads CASSRTPATNEKLFF. CDR3 nucleotides: TGCGCCAGCAGCCGGACCCCTGCAACTAATGAAAAACTGTTTTTT.